The 27 T cell receptor beta chains presented below share a single source sample, sequenced in a study of spatial heterogeneity in lung cancer. Time point described: sample taken at primary tumor resection. TCRdb re-called the 5' RACE reads with MiXCR, one entry per CDR3 protein. This sample has around 87,000 distinct CDR3 sequences, with around 12% found just once. The material sequenced was PBMCs, taken at surgery. The receptors originated from a male donor with early-stage non-small cell lung cancer.

In DNA form, the CDR3 reads TGTGCCAGCAGCTACCTTAGTCCCCTCGAGCAACGGCAGTACTTC. Translating gives CASSYLSPLEQRQYF. V is TRBV7-2 and J is TRBJ2-7; D remains ambiguous. The CDR3 runs 15 residues. Germline V CDR1 and CDR2: SGHTA, FQGNSA. With 4 bases removed from V and 9 bases from J, the gap between germline ends came to 22 bases.

This clonotype was counted only a few times. This chain uses TRBV2 with TRBJ2-5; perhaps D is TRBD1 or TRBD2 (6 bases each). Germline loops: CDR1 SNHLY, CDR2 FYNNEI. The V end was cut by 8 bases, the J end by 5 bases, with 21 bases between. The CDR3 runs to 15 residues. This CDR3 reads CASSQELIGGETQYF. The CDR3 bases are TGTGCCAGCTCCCAAGAACTAATAGGGGGGGAGACCCAGTACTTC.

This clonotype was seen only a few times. The chain couples TRBV20-1 to TRBJ1-6; the D gene is possibly TRBD1 (6 bases). Germline CDR1 reads DFQATT; CDR2 reads SNEGSKA (reference sequence). V lost 3 bases and J 9 bases, leaving 15 bases between the germline ends. The CDR3 runs 14 residues. The CDR3 sequence is CSARGRGLPSPLHF. DNA of the CDR3: TGCAGTGCTAGGGGCAGGGGTCTCCCTTCACCCCTCCACTTT.

This clonotype was seen repeatedly, ten times or more. The chain combines TRBV7-9 with TRBJ1-1; TRBD1 matches 9 bases. The CDR3 is 15 amino acids. Germline V lookup: CDR1 SEHNR, CDR2 FQNEAQ (reference sequence). V was clipped by 4 bases and J by 4 bases; unmatched bases: 7. Here the CDR3 reads CASSSTGGRGTEAFF. The CDR3 DNA reads as TGTGCCAGCAGCTCTACAGGGGGCAGAGGCACTGAAGCTTTCTTT.

This chain links TRBV7-8 with TRBJ2-3; D possibly corresponds to TRBD1 (6 bases). Per germline, CDR1 SGHVS and CDR2 FQNEAQ. V was clipped by 4 bases and J by 4 bases, with 18 bases between them. The CDR3 consists of 16 residues. CDR3 nucleotides: TGTGCCAGCAGCTCAGACGGCCAGGGGAGCCCAGATACGCAGTATTTT. Its protein product is CASSSDGQGSPDTQYF.

In its sample, this clonotype was seen many times. The CDR3 is CSATPGTSYGYTF. CDR3 sequence (DNA): TGCAGTGCTACCCCCGGGACATCCTATGGCTACACCTTC. The chain is built from TRBV20-1 and TRBJ1-2, with D possibly being TRBD1 (6 bases). CDR3 length equals 13 residues. V lost 4 bases and J 4 bases, leaving 13 bases between the germline ends. Per germline, CDR1 DFQATT and CDR2 SNEGSKA (reference sequence).

In its sample, this clonotype was seen a few times. V is TRBV9 and J is TRBJ2-1; D may be TRBD1 (6 bases). Trimming pared 4 bases from V and 5 bases from J, leaving 22 bases between. The CDR3 length is 17 residues. Germline lookup yields CDR1 SGDLS and CDR2 YYNGEE. CDR3 DNA sequence: TGTGCCAGCAGCAAGGGGAACGACAGGTGGCCTCACAATGAGCAGTTCTTC. Amino acid sequence: CASSKGNDRWPHNEQFF.

The gene calls are TRBV28 and TRBJ2-7; no reliable D call. The germline V gene has CDR1 MDHEN and CDR2 SYDVKM. V gave up 1 base and J gave up 6 bases, with 10 bases separating them. The CDR3 totals 13 residues. The CDR3 DNA reads as TGTGCCAGCAGTTTATTTAGGACGGGCGAGCAGTACTTC. Amino acid sequence: CASSLFRTGEQYF.

The J gene is TRBJ2-3, the V gene TRBV20-1, with a weak D call TRBD2 (5 bases). V was shortened by 5 bases and J by 0 bases, with 15 bases between the two germline ends. Per germline, CDR1 DFQATT and CDR2 SNEGSKA (reference sequence). The CDR3 contains 15 residues. In DNA, the CDR3 is TGCAGTGCTCTACCAGCGGCTCCTAGCACAGATACGCAGTATTTT. Protein: CSALPAAPSTDTQYF.

The chain combines TRBV27 with TRBJ1-4; the D is unclear. V lost 3 bases, J lost 0 bases, and 8 bases lay in between. The germline V gene encodes CDR1 MNHEY and CDR2 SMNVEV (reference sequence). The CDR3 has 15 residues. In nucleotides, the CDR3 is TGTGCCAGCAGTTTCCAACACCCAACTAATGAAAAACTGTTTTTT. Protein: CASSFQHPTNEKLFF.

V gene TRBV4-3 combines with J gene TRBJ1-1, with a possible D match to TRBD1 (6 bases). CDR3 size: 13 residues. Looked up from germline, CDR1 is LGHNA and CDR2 is YSLEER. The V and J ends lost 3 bases and 4 bases respectively, with 9 bases between them. This chain's CDR3 is CASSQGAGTEAFF. The DNA of the CDR3 is TGCGCCAGCAGCCAGGGGGCGGGCACTGAAGCTTTCTTT.

This clonotype has just a few counts. This rearrangement joins TRBV24-1 to TRBJ1-1, with D perhaps TRBD1 (6 bases). With 4 bases removed from V and 1 base from J, the gap between germline ends came to 9 bases. CDR1 is KGHDR and CDR2 is SFDVKD in the germline V gene. This CDR3 region has 14 residues. CDR3 residues: CATSETGPNTEAFF. Written as DNA, the CDR3 is TGTGCCACCAGTGAGACAGGCCCGAACACTGAAGCTTTCTTT.

There are a few counts of this clonotype. This sequence joins TRBV24-1 and TRBJ2-3; 8 bases are a match to TRBD1. The length of the CDR3 is 16 residues. The germline CDR1 and CDR2 sequences are KGHDR and SFDVKD. The ends lost 3 bases at V and 2 bases at J; junction bases unmatched: 6. CDR3 DNA: TGTGCCACCAGTGATCCACAGGGGGAATTCACAGATACGCAGTATTTT. This sequence encodes CATSDPQGEFTDTQYF.

This clonotype was seen ten or more times. The rearrangement uses TRBV20-1 and TRBJ1-5, with 8 bases matching TRBD1. The junction had 8 bases not matched to a gene; V was cut back by 6 bases and J by 1 base. This CDR3 is 15 amino acids long. CDR1 is DFQATT, CDR2 SNEGSKA, per germline (reference sequence). The CDR3 nucleotides are TGCAGTGCCCGCGGACAGGGCCGGAGCAATCAGCCCCAGCATTTT. The encoded protein is CSARGQGRSNQPQHF.

The chain carries TRBV30 and TRBJ1-1, with D unresolved. The CDR3 consists of 12 residues. Trimming shortened V by 0 bases and J by 4 bases, and 6 bases separated the two germline ends. Looked up from germline, CDR1 is GTSNPN and CDR2 is SVGIG (reference sequence). The chain's CDR3 is CAWSVLGTEAFF. CDR3 coding DNA: TGTGCCTGGAGTGTACTTGGCACTGAAGCTTTCTTT.

As concerns this clonotype: Given a much more abundant clone one base away, this may be a read error. V gene TRBV24-1 combines with J gene TRBJ2-5, with 7 nucleotides matching TRBD1. The V gene end was trimmed by 4 bases and the J gene end by 1 base; junction bases not matched to a gene: 2. The germline V gene has CDR1 KGHDR and CDR2 SFDVKD. The CDR3 is 14 amino acids. CDR3 sequence: CATSEWDSQETQYF. CDR3 nucleotide sequence: TGTGCCACCAGTGAATGGGACAGCCAAGAGACCCAGTACTTC.

This clonotype was seen at least ten times. The chain links TRBV7-9 to TRBJ2-5; 7 nucleotides line up with TRBD1. V dropped 5 bases and J dropped 5; count of bases not matched to a gene: 5. Germline CDR1 is SEHNR and CDR2 is FQNEAQ (reference sequence). This CDR3 region has 13 residues. The CDR3 DNA is TGTGCCAGCAGCCGGACAGGAGATGAGACCCAGTACTTC. This encodes CASSRTGDETQYF.

This clonotype came up a few times. V and J are TRBV24-1 and TRBJ1-5, with D uncertain. The V gene lost 1 base and the J gene lost 3 bases, with 6 bases spanning the gap. Per germline, CDR1 KGHDR and CDR2 SFDVKD. This CDR3 has 14 residues. The CDR3 loop is CATSDLAANQPQHF. The CDR3 nucleotides are TGTGCCACCAGTGATTTAGCGGCCAATCAGCCCCAGCATTTT.

The V and J genes are TRBV5-1 and TRBJ2-1, with 7 nucleotides matching TRBD2. The V segment lost 4 bases and the J segment 1 base; nucleotides outside the gene matches: 8. In germline, CDR1 is SGHRS, CDR2 YFSETQ. The CDR3 has 16 amino acids. This CDR3 is CASSPGLSGSYNEQFF. The CDR3, as DNA: TGCGCCAGCAGCCCGGGACTAAGCGGGTCCTACAATGAGCAGTTCTTC.

This clonotype was detected a few times. The V and J genes are TRBV20-1 and TRBJ2-7, with 10 bases matching TRBD2. The trim removed 8 bases at V and 3 bases at J, leaving 7 bases unmatched. Germline V gives CDR1 DFQATT, CDR2 SNEGSKA (reference sequence). The CDR3 is made up of 13 amino acids. CDR3 bases: TGCAGTTACAGCGGGGGGGGATACTACGAGCAGTACTTC. Its protein is CSYSGGGYYEQYF.

The chain is built from TRBV7-9 and TRBJ1-1; D possibly corresponds to TRBD1 (5 bases). Germline V gives CDR1 SEHNR, CDR2 FQNEAQ (reference sequence). V was pared by 6 bases and J by 3 bases, with 14 bases between. The CDR3 has 14 residues. The DNA for the CDR3 is TGTGCCAGCAGTTTTTCCCAAGGGGACACTGAAGCTTTCTTT. It codes for CASSFSQGDTEAFF.

This clonotype came up many times. The chain is built from TRBV9 and TRBJ2-1, with 8 bases that match TRBD2. CDR3 length equals 12 residues. After removal of 10 bases from V and 2 bases from J, the junction contained 2 bases not matched to a gene. Germline values: CDR1 SGDLS, CDR2 YYNGEE. CDR3 amino acids: CAGGRTYNEQFF. As DNA, the CDR3 is TGTGCCGGCGGGAGGACCTACAATGAGCAGTTCTTC.

The chain is built from TRBV7-2 and TRBJ2-2, with D perhaps assigned TRBD1 or TRBD2 (5 bases each). The V and J ends lost 5 bases and 2 bases respectively, with 15 bases between them. Germline loops: CDR1 SGHTA, CDR2 FQGNSA. The CDR3 has 16 residues. This CDR3 is CASSVSGTGNTGELFF. The CDR3 DNA reads TGTGCCAGCAGCGTCTCCGGGACGGGCAACACCGGGGAGCTGTTTTTT.

In this sample, this clonotype turned up many times. This chain connects TRBV27 to TRBJ2-1; 7 bases line up with TRBD1. Germline V CDR1 and CDR2: MNHEY, SMNVEV (reference sequence). With V trimmed by 8 bases and J by 3 bases, 10 bases remained unmatched. CDR3 length: 15 residues. DNA for the CDR3: TGTGCCAGCGCCCCCGACAGGGCGATCTACAATGAGCAGTTCTTC. It encodes CASAPDRAIYNEQFF.

J is TRBJ2-1 and V is TRBV27; unclear D gene. This CDR3 has 10 amino acids. V lost 3 bases and J 14 bases, leaving 8 bases between the germline ends. Germline lookup yields CDR1 MNHEY and CDR2 SMNVEV (reference sequence). The CDR3 reads CASSFPEKFF. In DNA, the CDR3 is TGTGCCAGCAGTTTTCCGGAGAAGTTCTTC.

V usage is TRBV7-2 and J usage is TRBJ1-5; the match to TRBD1 covers 7 bases. This CDR3 is built from 17 residues. Germline values: CDR1 SGHTA, CDR2 FQGNSA. V gave up 4 bases and J gave up 1 base; unmatched junction bases: 10. The CDR3 DNA follows: TGTGCCAGCAGCTCCGGGACAGTTTCTGTCAGCAATCAGCCCCAGCATTTT. Protein product: CASSSGTVSVSNQPQHF.

This sequence joins TRBV2 and TRBJ1-2; D unresolved. The CDR3 spans 14 residues. The germline V gene encodes CDR1 SNHLY and CDR2 FYNNEI. Trimming cost V 8 bases and J 1 base, with 14 bases left between them. The CDR3 region has the DNA TGTGCCAGCCGAAGGTTTTTTCTTAACTATGGCTACACCTTC. Its translation is CASRRFFLNYGYTF.